This T cell receptor (beta chain) was sequenced during a study of cytomegalovirus exposure and HLA in healthy donors. Primers: 60 Vbeta forward and 13 Jbeta reverse. Profiling relied on immunoSEQ multiplex PCR, and the TCRdb table lists in-frame clones only, not all of them. The sample includes 55,000 to 75,000 clones. This receptor was identified in a woman in her 30s in good health and CMV-seronegative. Material for sequencing was PBMCs.

In nucleotides, the CDR3 is TGCAGCGCCTTAGACACCTACGAGCAGTACTTC. Protein sequence: CSALDTYEQYF. This sequence joins TRBV29-1 and TRBJ2-7, with D unresolved. This CDR3 contains 11 residues. The V gene lost 7 bases and the J gene lost 2 bases, with 9 bases spanning the gap. From germline, CDR1 is SQVTM and CDR2 ANQGSEA.